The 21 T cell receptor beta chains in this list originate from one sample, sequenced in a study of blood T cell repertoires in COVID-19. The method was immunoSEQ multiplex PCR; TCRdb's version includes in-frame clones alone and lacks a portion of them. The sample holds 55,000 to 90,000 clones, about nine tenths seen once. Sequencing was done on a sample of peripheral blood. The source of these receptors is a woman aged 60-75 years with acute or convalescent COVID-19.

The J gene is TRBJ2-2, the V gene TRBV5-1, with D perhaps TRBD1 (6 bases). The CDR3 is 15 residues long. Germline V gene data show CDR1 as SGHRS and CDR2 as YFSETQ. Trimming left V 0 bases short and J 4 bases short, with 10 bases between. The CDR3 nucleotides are TGCGCCAGCAGCTTGGTGGGCAGGGGCACCGGGGAGCTGTTTTTT. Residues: CASSLVGRGTGELFF.

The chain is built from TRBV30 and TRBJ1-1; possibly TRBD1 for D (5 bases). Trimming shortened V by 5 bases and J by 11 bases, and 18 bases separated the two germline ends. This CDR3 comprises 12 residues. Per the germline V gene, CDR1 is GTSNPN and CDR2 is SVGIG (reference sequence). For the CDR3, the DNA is TGTGCCTGGTGTCATGGGGGGATCGAGGCTTTCTTT. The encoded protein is CAWCHGGIEAFF.

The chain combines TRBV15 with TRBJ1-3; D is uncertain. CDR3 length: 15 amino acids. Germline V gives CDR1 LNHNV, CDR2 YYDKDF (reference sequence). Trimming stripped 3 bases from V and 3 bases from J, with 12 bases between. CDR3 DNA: TGTGCCACCAGCAGCGGAGATCCGGGTGGAAACACCATATATTTT. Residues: CATSSGDPGGNTIYF.

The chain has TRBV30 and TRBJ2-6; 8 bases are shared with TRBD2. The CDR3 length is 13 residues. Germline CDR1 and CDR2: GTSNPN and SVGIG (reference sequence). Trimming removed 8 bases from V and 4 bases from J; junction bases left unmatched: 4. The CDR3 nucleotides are TGTGCCGCAGCGGGGGCCGGGGCCAACGTCCTGACTTTC. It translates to CAAAGAGANVLTF.

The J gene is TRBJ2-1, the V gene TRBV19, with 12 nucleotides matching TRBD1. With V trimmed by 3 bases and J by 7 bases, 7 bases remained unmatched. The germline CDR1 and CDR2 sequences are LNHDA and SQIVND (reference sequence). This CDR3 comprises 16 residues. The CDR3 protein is CASSIYRDRGRNEQFF. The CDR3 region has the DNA TGTGCCAGTAGTATCTACCGGGACAGGGGGCGGAATGAGCAGTTCTTC.

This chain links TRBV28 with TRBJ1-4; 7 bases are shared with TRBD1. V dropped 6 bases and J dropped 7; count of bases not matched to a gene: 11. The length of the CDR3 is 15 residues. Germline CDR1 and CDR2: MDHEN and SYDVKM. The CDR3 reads CASSSPGQWAEKLFF. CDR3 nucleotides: TGTGCCAGCAGCTCTCCGGGACAGTGGGCTGAAAAACTGTTTTTT.

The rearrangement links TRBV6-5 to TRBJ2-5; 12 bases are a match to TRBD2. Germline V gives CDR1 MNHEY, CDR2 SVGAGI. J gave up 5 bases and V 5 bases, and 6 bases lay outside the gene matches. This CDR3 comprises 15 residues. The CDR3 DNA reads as TGTGCCAGCAGTCCGACTAGCGGGGGCCCTGAGACCCAGTACTTC. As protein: CASSPTSGGPETQYF.

The CDR3 reads CASSSSGMSGANVLTF. As DNA, the CDR3 is TGTGCCAGCAGCTCCTCGGGGATGTCTGGGGCCAACGTCCTGACTTTC. The chain links TRBV7-9 to TRBJ2-6; possible D gene TRBD2, 5 bases. The germline CDR1 and CDR2 sequences are SEHNR and FQNEAQ (reference sequence). The V gene lost 4 bases and the J gene lost 1 base, with 11 bases spanning the gap. The CDR3 consists of 16 residues.

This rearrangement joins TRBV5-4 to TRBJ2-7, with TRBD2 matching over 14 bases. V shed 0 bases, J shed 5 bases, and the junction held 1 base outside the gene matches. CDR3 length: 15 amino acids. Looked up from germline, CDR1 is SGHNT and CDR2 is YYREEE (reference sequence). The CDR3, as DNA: TGTGCCAGCAGCTTGGCGGGACTAGCGGGGGACGAGCAGTACTTC. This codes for CASSLAGLAGDEQYF. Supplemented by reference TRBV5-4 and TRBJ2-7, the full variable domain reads ETGVTQSPTHLIKTRGQQVTLRCSSQSGHNTVSWYQQALGQGPQFIFQYYREEENGRGNFPPRFSGLQFPNYSSELNVNALELDDSALYLCASSLAGLAGDEQYFGPGTRLTVT.

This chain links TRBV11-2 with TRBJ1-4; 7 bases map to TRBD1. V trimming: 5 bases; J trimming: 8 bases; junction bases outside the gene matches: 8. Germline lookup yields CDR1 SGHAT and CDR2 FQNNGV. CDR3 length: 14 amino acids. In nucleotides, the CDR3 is TGTGCCAGCAGCCTGACAGGGTTTGGGGAAAAACTGTTTTTT. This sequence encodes CASSLTGFGEKLFF.

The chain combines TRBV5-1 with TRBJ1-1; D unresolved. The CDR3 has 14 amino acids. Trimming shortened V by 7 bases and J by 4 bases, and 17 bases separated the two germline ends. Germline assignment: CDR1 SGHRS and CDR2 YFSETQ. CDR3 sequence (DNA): TGCGCCAGCCATCCCGGTACCGGCGGCACTGAAGCTTTCTTT. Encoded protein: CASHPGTGGTEAFF.

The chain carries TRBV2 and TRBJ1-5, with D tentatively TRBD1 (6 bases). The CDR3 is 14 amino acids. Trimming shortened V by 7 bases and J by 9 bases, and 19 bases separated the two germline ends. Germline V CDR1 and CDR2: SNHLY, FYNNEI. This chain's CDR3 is CASTLDSSLGPQHF. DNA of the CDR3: TGTGCCAGCACCCTGGACAGCTCCTTGGGGCCCCAGCATTTT. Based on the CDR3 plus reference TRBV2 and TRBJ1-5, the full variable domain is EPEVTQTPSHQVTQMGQEVILRCVPISNHLYFYWYRQILGQKVEFLVSFYNNEISEKSEIFDDQFSVERPDGSNFTLKIRSTKLEDSAMYFCASTLDSSLGPQHFGDGTRLSIL.

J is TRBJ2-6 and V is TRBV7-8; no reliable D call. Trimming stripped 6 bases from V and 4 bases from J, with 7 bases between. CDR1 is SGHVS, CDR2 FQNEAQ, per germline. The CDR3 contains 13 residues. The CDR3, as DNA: TGTGCCAGCAGGCTAGACGGGGCCAACGTCCTGACTTTC. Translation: CASRLDGANVLTF.

This CDR3 reads CASSQADQPQHF. DNA of the CDR3: TGTGCCAGCAGCCAAGCGGATCAGCCCCAGCATTTT. The J gene is TRBJ1-5, the V gene TRBV3-1 (or the pseudogene TRBV3-2); D is unclear. Trimming stripped 1 base from V and 5 bases from J, with 3 bases between. Looked up from germline, CDR1 is LGHDT and CDR2 is YNNKEL (reference sequence). This CDR3 has 12 residues.

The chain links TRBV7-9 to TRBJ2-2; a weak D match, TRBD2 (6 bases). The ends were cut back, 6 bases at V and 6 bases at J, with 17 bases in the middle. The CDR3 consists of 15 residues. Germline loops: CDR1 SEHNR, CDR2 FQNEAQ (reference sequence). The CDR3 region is CASRGGRNLPGELFF. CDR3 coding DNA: TGTGCCAGCAGGGGGGGACGGAATCTCCCCGGGGAGCTGTTTTTT.

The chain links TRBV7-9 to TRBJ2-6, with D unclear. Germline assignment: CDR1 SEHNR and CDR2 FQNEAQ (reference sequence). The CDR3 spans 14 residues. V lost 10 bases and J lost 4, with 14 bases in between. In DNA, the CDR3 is TGTGCCAAGTCCCTACTGATCGGGGCCAACGTCCTGACTTTC. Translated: CAKSLLIGANVLTF.

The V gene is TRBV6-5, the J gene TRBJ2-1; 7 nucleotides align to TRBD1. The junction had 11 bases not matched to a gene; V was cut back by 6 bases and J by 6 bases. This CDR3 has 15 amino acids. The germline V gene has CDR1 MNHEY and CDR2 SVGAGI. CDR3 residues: CASRHSARGINEQFF. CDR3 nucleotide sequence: TGTGCCAGCAGGCATTCGGCCAGGGGGATCAATGAGCAGTTCTTC.

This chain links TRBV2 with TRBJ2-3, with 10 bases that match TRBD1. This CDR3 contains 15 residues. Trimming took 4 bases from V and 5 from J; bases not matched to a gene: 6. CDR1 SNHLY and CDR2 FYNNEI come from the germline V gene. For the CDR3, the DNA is TGTGCCAGCAGTGGGCCGGGACAGGGGATAGATACGCAGTATTTT. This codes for CASSGPGQGIDTQYF.

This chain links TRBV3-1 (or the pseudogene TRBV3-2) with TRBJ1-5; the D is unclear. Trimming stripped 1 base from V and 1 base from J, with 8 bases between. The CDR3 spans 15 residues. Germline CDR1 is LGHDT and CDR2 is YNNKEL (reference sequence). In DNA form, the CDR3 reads TGTGCCAGCAGCCAAGGAACAGCAAGCAATCAGCCCCAGCATTTT. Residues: CASSQGTASNQPQHF.

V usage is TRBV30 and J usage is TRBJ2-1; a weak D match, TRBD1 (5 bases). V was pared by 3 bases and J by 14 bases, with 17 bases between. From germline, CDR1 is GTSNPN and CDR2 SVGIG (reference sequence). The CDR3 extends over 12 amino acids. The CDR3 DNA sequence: TGTGCCTGGAGCTCAGACAGAATCTCAGAGTTCTTC. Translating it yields CAWSSDRISEFF.

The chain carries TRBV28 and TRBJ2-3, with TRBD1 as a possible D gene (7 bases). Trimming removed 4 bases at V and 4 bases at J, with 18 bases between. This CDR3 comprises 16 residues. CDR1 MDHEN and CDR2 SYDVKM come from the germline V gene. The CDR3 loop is CASSSNRGSGADTQYF. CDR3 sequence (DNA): TGTGCCAGCAGTTCAAACAGGGGATCGGGGGCAGATACGCAGTATTTT.